The 23 T cell receptor beta chains in this list originate from one sample, sequenced in a study of blood T cell repertoires in COVID-19. Sequencing used immunoSEQ multiplex PCR; TCRdb keeps in-frame clones, though not all of them. The data contain about 670,000 clones, over 80% of them singletons. Sequencing was performed on peripheral blood. The receptor source for this set is a woman aged 18-30 years with acute or convalescent COVID-19.

The chain links TRBV5-1 to TRBJ2-2; D not certain. Per germline, CDR1 SGHRS and CDR2 YFSETQ. This CDR3 is built from 15 residues. Deletions cut 3 bases from V and 1 base from J, with 10 bases between. CDR3 amino acids: CASSSVPGNTGELFF. The CDR3 DNA reads TGCGCCAGCAGCTCGGTCCCGGGGAACACCGGGGAGCTGTTTTTT.

This chain links TRBV7-2 with TRBJ1-1, with TRBD1 matching 8 bases. With 4 bases clipped from V and 7 bases from J, the junction kept 5 bases outside the gene matches. This CDR3 spans 13 amino acids. CDR1 and CDR2 from the germline V gene are SGHTA and FQGNSA. The chain's CDR3 is CASSSGGFIEAFF. In DNA form, the CDR3 reads TGTGCCAGCAGCTCAGGGGGCTTTATTGAAGCTTTCTTT. Full variable domain (remainder filled in from reference TRBV7-2 and TRBJ1-1): GAGVSQSPSNKVTEKGKDVELRCDPISGHTALYWYRQSLGQGLEFLIYFQGNSAPDKSGLPSDRFSAERTGGSVSTLTIQRTQQEDSAVYLCASSSGGFIEAFFGQGTRLTVV.

This chain uses TRBV7-9 with TRBJ2-7; D possibly corresponds to TRBD1 (6 bases). This CDR3 has 18 residues. V lost 4 bases and J 3 bases, leaving 25 bases between the germline ends. Germline loops: CDR1 SEHNR, CDR2 FQNEAQ (reference sequence). In DNA form, the CDR3 reads TGTGCCAGCAGCTCGGACAGTCCGGCCTCTCCTTATCTCTACGAGCAGTACTTC. This codes for CASSSDSPASPYLYEQYF.

This chain connects TRBV19 to TRBJ2-6, with 8 bases identical to TRBD1. The V gene end was trimmed by 7 bases and the J gene end by 2 bases; junction bases not matched to a gene: 10. The CDR3 has 17 residues. The germline CDR1 and CDR2 sequences are LNHDA and SQIVND (reference sequence). The CDR3 here is CASTPGQGLAGANVLTF. CDR3 sequence (DNA): TGTGCCAGTACTCCTGGACAGGGACTTGCTGGGGCCAACGTCCTGACTTTC.

This clone was observed a single time. The J gene is TRBJ1-3, the V gene TRBV20-1; D ambiguous. Looked up from germline, CDR1 is DFQATT and CDR2 is SNEGSKA (reference sequence). V lost 3 bases and J lost 2, with 8 bases in between. There are 13 residues in the CDR3. The CDR3, as DNA: TGCAGTGCTAGTAAGGAGCCTGGAAACACCATATATTTT. This sequence encodes CSASKEPGNTIYF.

This clone occurred once. This chain links TRBV6-2 or TRBV6-3 with TRBJ1-5; 8 bases align to TRBD1. Germline-derived CDR1 and CDR2 are MNHEY and SVGEGT. The CDR3 loop spans 20 amino acids. V lost 0 bases to trimming and J lost 5 bases; unmatched junction nucleotides: 18. The CDR3 here is CASSYSKDREGLRGDQPQHF. In DNA, the CDR3 is TGTGCCAGCAGTTACTCGAAGGACAGGGAGGGCCTCCGGGGGGATCAGCCCCAGCATTTT.

The chain combines TRBV6-1 with TRBJ2-6; TRBD1 aligns across 7 bases. This CDR3 comprises 17 residues. CDR1 and CDR2 from the germline V gene are MNHNS and SASEGT. With 4 bases clipped from V and 4 bases from J, the junction kept 10 bases outside the gene matches. CDR3 sequence: CASSAYRGTSGANVLTF. CDR3 nucleotides: TGTGCCAGCAGTGCCTACAGGGGAACTTCGGGGGCCAACGTCCTGACTTTC.

The chain joins TRBV9 to TRBJ1-2; D call uncertain. V gave up 0 bases and J gave up 7 bases, with 19 bases separating them. Germline CDR1 is SGDLS and CDR2 is YYNGEE. This CDR3 comprises 16 residues. The CDR3 DNA sequence: TGTGCCAGCAGCGTAGCCCCAGGAGGGCATCAGTTTGGCTACACCTTC. Amino acid sequence: CASSVAPGGHQFGYTF.

The genes are TRBV9 and TRBJ1-3; D not certain. The germline V and J ends were trimmed by 4 bases and 7 bases, with 6 bases remaining between them. The CDR3 sequence is 11 residues long. The germline V gene encodes CDR1 SGDLS and CDR2 YYNGEE. CDR3 loop: CASSFGNTIYF. The CDR3 coding sequence is TGTGCCAGCAGCTTCGGGAACACCATATATTTT.

This clone has only a few counts. CDR3 sequence (DNA): TGTGCCAGCAGCCCCGACGGGGTGCAGTACTTC. Encoded protein: CASSPDGVQYF. This chain uses TRBV7-9 with TRBJ2-7; D possibly corresponds to TRBD2 (5 bases). V lost 5 bases and J 9 bases, leaving 11 bases between the germline ends. Per germline, CDR1 SEHNR and CDR2 FQNEAQ (reference sequence). The CDR3 covers 11 residues. Full variable domain (rest looked up from reference TRBV7-9 and TRBJ2-7): DTGVSQNPRHKITKRGQNVTFRCDPISEHNRLYWYRQTLGQGPEFLTYFQNEAQLEKSRLLSDRFSAERPKGSFSTLEIQRTEQGDSAMYLCASSPDGVQYFGPGTRLTVT.

The chain couples TRBV12-5 to TRBJ2-2, with TRBD1 as a possible D gene (7 bases). This CDR3 region has 15 residues. Germline lookup yields CDR1 LGHNT and CDR2 FRNRAP. V was pared by 2 bases and J by 5 bases, with 12 bases between. CDR3 in amino acids: CASGLYRGGTGELFF. CDR3 nucleotides: TGTGCTAGTGGTTTGTACAGGGGAGGTACCGGGGAGCTGTTTTTT. Full variable domain (outside the CDR3, taken from reference TRBV12-5 and TRBJ2-2): DARVTQTPRHKVTEMGQEVTMRCQPILGHNTVFWYRQTMMQGLELLAYFRNRAPLDDSGMPKDRFSAEMPDATLATLKIQPSEPRDSAVYFCASGLYRGGTGELFFGEGSRLTVL.

V usage is TRBV10-3 and J usage is TRBJ2-1, with 9 bases lining up with TRBD2. Trimming took 3 bases from V and 3 from J; bases not matched to a gene: 6. CDR1 is ENHRY and CDR2 is SYGVKD in the germline V gene. The CDR3 runs 16 residues. The CDR3 DNA follows: TGTGCCATCAGTGATAGGCGGGGGGGCAGCTACAATGAGCAGTTCTTC. It specifies CAISDRRGGSYNEQFF.

The V call is TRBV5-5, the J call TRBJ2-7, with a tentative D call TRBD1 (5 bases). The CDR3 length is 13 residues. V shed 2 bases and J shed 6 bases, with 12 bases lying between them. CDR1 and CDR2 from the germline V gene are SGHKS and YYEKEE (reference sequence). The CDR3 nucleotides read TGTGCCAGCAGCTTACAGGTTTTATCCGAGCAGTACTTC. It yields the protein CASSLQVLSEQYF.

V usage is TRBV10-3 and J usage is TRBJ2-1; perhaps TRBD1 as D (7 bases). Germline assignment: CDR1 ENHRY and CDR2 SYGVKD. With 1 base removed from V and 8 bases from J, the gap between germline ends came to 15 bases. There are 15 residues in the CDR3. The CDR3 nucleotides are TGTGCCATCAGTGAGTTCCAGGGGGGAGTCTATGAGCAGTTCTTC. It specifies CAISEFQGGVYEQFF.

This clone has a single count. The chain has TRBV30 and TRBJ1-2, with 7 bases that match TRBD1. Trimming cost V 7 bases and J 10 bases; bases outside gene matches: 15. There are 13 residues in the CDR3. Germline CDR1 reads GTSNPN; CDR2 reads SVGIG (reference sequence). The CDR3 loop reads CALQSPGQRSYTF. The DNA for the CDR3 is TGTGCCTTACAGTCCCCGGGACAGAGATCCTACACCTTC.

This sequence joins TRBV19 and TRBJ1-6; possible D gene TRBD1, 5 bases. Per germline, CDR1 LNHDA and CDR2 SQIVND (reference sequence). The CDR3 is 13 residues long. The CDR3: CGAGKGSRSPLHF. In DNA form, the CDR3 reads TGTGGTGCAGGGAAGGGGTCTAGGTCACCCCTCCACTTT.

The chain uses TRBV5-1 and TRBJ1-2; D gene ambiguous. This CDR3 contains 14 residues. Trimming pared 3 bases from V and 3 bases from J, leaving 12 bases between. Germline CDR1 is SGHRS and CDR2 is YFSETQ. CDR3 in DNA: TGCGCCAGCAGCTCCCGGGTAGGATACTATGGCTACACCTTC. It is translated as CASSSRVGYYGYTF.

DNA for the CDR3: TGTGCCAGCAGTTCCCTCATACACCAGGGAGGGGCAAACTATGGCTACACCTTC. This encodes CASSSLIHQGGANYGYTF. The rearrangement joins TRBV27 to TRBJ1-2, with D possibly TRBD1 on 5 matching bases. CDR1 is MNHEY and CDR2 is SMNVEV in the germline V gene (reference sequence). CDR3 length: 18 residues. Trimming took off 4 bases at V and 2 bases at J, with 23 bases between the two ends.

The rearrangement joins TRBV25-1 to TRBJ2-7, with 10 positions matching TRBD1. Germline values: CDR1 MGHDK, CDR2 SYGVNS. This CDR3 has 16 residues. Losses at the gene ends were 0 bases for V and 7 bases for J; bases not matched to a gene: 9. CDR3 sequence: CASSEYGGQGTREQYF. The CDR3 DNA is TGTGCCAGCAGTGAATATGGGGGACAGGGGACGAGGGAGCAGTACTTC.

The chain employs TRBV7-2 and TRBJ1-2; a possible D gene is TRBD1 (6 bases). The CDR3 is made up of 14 amino acids. Germline V lookup: CDR1 SGHTA, CDR2 FQGNSA. The V end lost 1 base, the J end lost 3 bases, and 9 bases lay between the germline ends. The CDR3 DNA is TGTGCCAGCAGCTTAGAGTGGACAGACTATGGCTACACCTTC. Translating it yields CASSLEWTDYGYTF.

J is TRBJ2-3 and V is TRBV7-3; D may be TRBD2 (6 bases). This CDR3 region has 15 residues. Germline CDR1 and CDR2: SGHTA and FQGTGA. The germline V and J ends were trimmed by 5 bases and 1 base, with 13 bases remaining between them. This CDR3 is CASSPQASGTDTQYF. For the CDR3, the DNA is TGTGCCAGCAGCCCTCAGGCTAGCGGCACAGATACGCAGTATTTT.

The gene calls are TRBV5-1 and TRBJ1-2; D is uncertain. The CDR3 is 12 amino acids. Per germline, CDR1 SGHRS and CDR2 YFSETQ. Trimming took 4 bases from V and 2 from J, leaving 6 bases between them. This CDR3 reads CASSPSNYGYTF. In DNA form, the CDR3 reads TGCGCCAGCAGCCCAAGCAACTATGGCTACACCTTC.

The chain couples TRBV7-7 to TRBJ2-5; 7 bases are a match to TRBD2. The trim removed 5 bases at V and 1 base at J, leaving 13 bases unmatched. CDR3 length: 17 amino acids. CDR1 is SSHAT and CDR2 is FNYEAQ in the germline V gene (reference sequence). CDR3 sequence (DNA): TGTGCCAGCAGCCCCATGCGGGTAGCGGGTTTCCAAGAGACCCAGTACTTC. It codes for CASSPMRVAGFQETQYF.